The entry below gives a single T cell receptor (beta chain) sequence along with its context. Primers for the PCR totalled 60 Vbeta and 13 Jbeta. Sequencing used immunoSEQ multiplex PCR; TCRdb keeps in-frame clones, though not all of them. The data show about 190,000 clones, 75% to 85% seen once. This entry comes from a study of cytomegalovirus exposure and HLA in healthy donors. The V end was cut by 6 bases, the J end by 0 bases, with 9 bases between. CDR1 is SGHTA and CDR2 is FQGNSA in the germline V gene. This CDR3 region has 13 residues. Sequenced sample: PBMCs. The TCR comes from a woman between 45 and 65 years old in good health and CMV-seronegative. The chain links TRBV7-2 to TRBJ2-7; unclear D gene. CDR3 in DNA: TGTGCCAGCAGGAAACAGAGCTCCTACGAGCAGTACTTC. Its translation is CASRKQSSYEQYF.